Below, one T cell receptor (beta chain) is given with its context. The CDR3 covers 14 residues. CDR1 is SGHTA, CDR2 FQGNSA, per germline. With 5 bases removed from V and 5 bases from J, the gap between germline ends came to 13 bases. Sequencing was performed with immunoSEQ multiplex PCR; in TCRdb, only in-frame clones are kept and a portion is missing. The sample has about 120,000 clones, approximately 89% seen once. The data were obtained in a study of cytomegalovirus exposure and HLA in healthy donors. The sample taken for sequencing was PBMCs. This chain connects TRBV7-2 to TRBJ2-1; a weak D match, TRBD2 (5 bases). This receptor was obtained from a woman aged 18-30 years in good health and CMV-seronegative. CDR3: CASSRPDGNNEQFF. The CDR3 DNA is TGTGCCAGCAGCCGGCCGGACGGGAACAATGAGCAGTTCTTC.